The clone carrying this T cell receptor beta chain appeared a single time. The antigen remains unidentified. This record comes from a study of T cell responses to AZD1222 COVID-19 vaccine. Background on the study: Second-dose schedules of about 4 or about 12 weeks were combined.

Broader study findings: Spike-specific TCR breadth and depth grew following two AZD1222 doses. At 160-218 and 743-854, vaccine-associated CD4 TCRs were dominant, and they spanned spike.

Trimming pared 5 bases from V and 6 bases from J, leaving 12 bases between. Germline V gene sequence: CDR1 SGHNT, CDR2 YYREEE (reference sequence). CDR3 length: 14 amino acids. Produced via immunoSEQ multiplex PCR; TCRdb's table is partial and in-frame only. The sample has about 99,000 clones; nearly 90% are singletons. Sequencing was performed on peripheral blood, taken on day 0 of AZD1222 vaccination. This chain uses TRBV5-4 with TRBJ1-6; possibly TRBD1 for D (5 bases). This clonotype was obtained from an adult in good health. The CDR3 DNA reads as TGTGCCAGCAGTTCGACAGTTATTAATTCACCCCTCCACTTT. Amino acids: CASSSTVINSPLHF.